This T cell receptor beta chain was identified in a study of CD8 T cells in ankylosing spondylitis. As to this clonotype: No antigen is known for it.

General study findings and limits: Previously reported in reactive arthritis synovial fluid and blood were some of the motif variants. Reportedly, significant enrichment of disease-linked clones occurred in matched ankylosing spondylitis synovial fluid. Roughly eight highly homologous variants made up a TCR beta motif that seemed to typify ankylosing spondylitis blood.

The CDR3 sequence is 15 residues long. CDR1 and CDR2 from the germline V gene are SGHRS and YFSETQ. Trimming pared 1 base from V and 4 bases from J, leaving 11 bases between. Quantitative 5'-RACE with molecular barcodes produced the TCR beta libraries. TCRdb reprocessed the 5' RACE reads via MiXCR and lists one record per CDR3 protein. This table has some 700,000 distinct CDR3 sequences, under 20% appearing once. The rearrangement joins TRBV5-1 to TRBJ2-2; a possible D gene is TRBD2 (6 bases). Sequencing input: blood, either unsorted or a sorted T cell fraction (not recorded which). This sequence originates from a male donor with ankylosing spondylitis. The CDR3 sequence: CASSLSREATGELFF. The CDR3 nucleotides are TGCGCCAGCAGCTTGTCCAGGGAGGCCACCGGGGAGCTGTTTTTT. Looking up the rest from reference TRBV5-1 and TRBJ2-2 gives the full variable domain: KAGVTQTPRYLIKTRGQQVTLSCSPISGHRSVSWYQQTPGQGLQFLFEYFSETQRNKGNFPGRFSGRQFSNSRSEMNVSTLELGDSALYLCASSLSREATGELFFGEGSRLTVL.